The clone carrying this T cell receptor (beta chain) showed up just a few times. Trimming at V came to 0 bases and at J to 2 bases, leaving 2 bases not matched to a gene. CDR3 length: 15 amino acids. From germline, CDR1 is SGDLS and CDR2 YYNGEE. This sample was taken from a study of T cells in Graves' hyperthyroidism and ophthalmopathy. Study as a whole: Before treatment of any kind, peripheral blood was taken at initial diagnosis.

From RNA transcripts, TCR beta CDR3 regions were amplified. A set of HTBI primers served as the primers for a first-round RT-PCR of the TCR CDR3. Each CDR3 protein gets one entry after TCRdb re-called the multiplex PCR reads with MiXCR. The table shows some 600,000 distinct CDR3 sequences, with over 11% occurring only once. The gene calls are TRBV9 and TRBJ1-1, with 9 bases lining up with TRBD1. Sequencing was carried out using blood. This receptor was identified in a woman in her twenties or thirties with Graves' hyperthyroidism that later progressed to Graves' ophthalmopathy. Here the CDR3 reads CASSVETGGNTEAFF. CDR3 in DNA: TGTGCCAGCAGCGTAGAGACAGGGGGTAACACTGAAGCTTTCTTT.